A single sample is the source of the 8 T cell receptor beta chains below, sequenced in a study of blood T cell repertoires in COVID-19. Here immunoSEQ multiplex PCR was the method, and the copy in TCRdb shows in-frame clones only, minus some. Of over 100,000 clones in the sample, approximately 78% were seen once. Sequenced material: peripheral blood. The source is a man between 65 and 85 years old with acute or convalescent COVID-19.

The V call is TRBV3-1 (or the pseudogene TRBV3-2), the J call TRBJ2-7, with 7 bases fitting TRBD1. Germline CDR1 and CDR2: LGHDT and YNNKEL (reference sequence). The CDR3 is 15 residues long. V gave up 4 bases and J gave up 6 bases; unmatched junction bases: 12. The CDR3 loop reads CASSRLSTGQSEQYF. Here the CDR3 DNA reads TGTGCCAGCAGCCGACTGTCGACAGGGCAGTCCGAGCAGTACTTC.

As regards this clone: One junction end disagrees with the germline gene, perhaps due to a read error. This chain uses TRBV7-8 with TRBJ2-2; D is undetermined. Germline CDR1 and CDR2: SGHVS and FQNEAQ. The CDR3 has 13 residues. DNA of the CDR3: TGTGCCAGCACCTTACTTAACACCGGGGAGCTGTTTTTT. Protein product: CASTLLNTGELFF. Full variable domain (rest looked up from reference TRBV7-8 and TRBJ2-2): GAGVSQSPRYKVAKRGQDVALRCDPISGHVSLFWYQQALGQGPEFLTYFQNEAQLDKSGLPSDRFFAERPEGSVSTLKIQRTQQEDSAVYLCASTLLNTGELFFGEGSRLTVL.

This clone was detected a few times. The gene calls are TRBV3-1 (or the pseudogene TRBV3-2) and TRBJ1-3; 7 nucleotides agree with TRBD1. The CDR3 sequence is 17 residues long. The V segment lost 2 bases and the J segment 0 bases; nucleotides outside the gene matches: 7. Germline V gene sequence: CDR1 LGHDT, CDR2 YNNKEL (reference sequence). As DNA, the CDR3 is TGTGCCAGCAGCCAAACCCCGGGACAGAGCTCTGGAAACACCATATATTTT. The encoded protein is CASSQTPGQSSGNTIYF.

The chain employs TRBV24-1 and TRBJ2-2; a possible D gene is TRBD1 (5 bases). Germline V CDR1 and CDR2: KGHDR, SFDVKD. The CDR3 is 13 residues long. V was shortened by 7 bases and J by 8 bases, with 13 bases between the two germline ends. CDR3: CATSHTGVGELFF. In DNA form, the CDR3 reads TGTGCCACCAGCCACACAGGCGTAGGGGAGCTGTTTTTT.

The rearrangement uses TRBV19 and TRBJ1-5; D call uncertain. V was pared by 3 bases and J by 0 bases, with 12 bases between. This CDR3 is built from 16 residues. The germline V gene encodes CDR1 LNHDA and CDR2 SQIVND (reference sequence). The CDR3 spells CASSISPIASNQPQHF. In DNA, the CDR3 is TGTGCCAGTAGTATTAGCCCAATTGCTAGCAATCAGCCCCAGCATTTT.

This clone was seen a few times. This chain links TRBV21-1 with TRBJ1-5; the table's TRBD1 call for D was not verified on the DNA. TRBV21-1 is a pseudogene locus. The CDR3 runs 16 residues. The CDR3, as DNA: TGTGCCAGCAGCTTTCGACAGAGGATAGCTAATCAGCCCCAGCATTTT. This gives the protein CASSFRQRIANQPQHF.

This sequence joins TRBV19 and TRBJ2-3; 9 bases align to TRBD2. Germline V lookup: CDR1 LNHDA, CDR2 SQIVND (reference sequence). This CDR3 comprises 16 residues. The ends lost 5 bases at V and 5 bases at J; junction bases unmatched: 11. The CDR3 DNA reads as TGTGCCAGTAGTCTGGGCGCACTAGCGGGCCTAGATACGCAGTATTTT. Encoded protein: CASSLGALAGLDTQYF.

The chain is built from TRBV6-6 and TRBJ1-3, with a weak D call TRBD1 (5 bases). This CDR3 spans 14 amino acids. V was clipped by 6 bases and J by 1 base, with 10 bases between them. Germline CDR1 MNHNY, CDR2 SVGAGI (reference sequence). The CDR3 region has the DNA TGTGCCAGCAGCTTAGGGGTGTCTGGAAACACCATATATTTT. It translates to CASSLGVSGNTIYF.